This T cell receptor beta chain was sequenced in a study of T cells in localized non-small cell lung cancer. The assay was immunoSEQ multiplex PCR, and TCRdb's table has in-frame clones only and misses some. The sample shows 40,000 to 55,000 clones, around 86% of them seen only once. Comments on this clone: Its matching antigen is unknown.

Study-wide results and caveats: Among the tissues sampled, uninvolved adjacent lung had the highest T cell clonality, above tumor.

V was pared by 6 bases and J by 5 bases, with 5 bases of the junction left unmatched. The CDR3 is made up of 13 amino acids. Germline CDR1 and CDR2: MNHNS and SASEGT. The J gene is TRBJ1-2, the V gene TRBV6-1, with 8 bases aligning to TRBD1. The sequences come from peripheral blood mononuclear cells, collected before any cancer treatment. The sequence was collected from a man aged 40-75 years with stage III lung adenocarcinoma. This chain's CDR3 is CASSWTGIYGYTF. In nucleotides, the CDR3 is TGTGCCAGCAGCTGGACAGGGATTTATGGCTACACCTTC.